The clone carrying this T cell receptor beta chain appeared a single time. Antigen unknown. The data originate from a study of shared clonotypes between healthy human individuals. Findings and caveats of the study: Among donors, clonotype sharing was expected to be affected by sequencing depth.

Those who donated, Caucasian adults without exception, all lived in Nashville, Tennessee. The investigators split CD4+ cells into a CD45RA+ naive subset and a CD45RA-negative memory subset. Assay execution proceeded at the deep level. Sequencing used immunoSEQ multiplex PCR; TCRdb keeps in-frame clones, though not all of them. The table includes approximately 740,000 clones, over 65% detected once. This CDR3 is built from 15 residues. Germline CDR1 is LNHDA and CDR2 is SQIVND (reference sequence). Trimming shortened V by 3 bases and J by 4 bases, and 12 bases separated the two germline ends. The TCR originated in a woman under 40 in good health. V gene TRBV19 combines with J gene TRBJ2-2; possible D gene TRBD2, 5 bases. The sample comprised memory CD4+ T cells sorted from blood. Subset specified: CD45RA-negative fraction. The CDR3 region has the DNA TGTGCCAGTAGTATCAGCGGCGTCTTCACCGGGGAGCTGTTTTTT. Residues: CASSISGVFTGELFF. Full variable domain (rest looked up from reference TRBV19 and TRBJ2-2): DGGITQSPKYLFRKEGQNVTLSCEQNLNHDAMYWYRQDPGQGLRLIYYSQIVNDFQKGDIAEGYSVSREKKESFPLTVTSAQKNPTAFYLCASSISGVFTGELFFGEGSRLTVL.